The TCR beta chain under discussion was sequenced for a study of blood T cells in healthy people across ages. Primed by a sample-barcoded 5' primer and a J-beta primer mix, a second PCR proceeded for about 6 to 11 cycles. TCRdb re-analysed the 5' RACE reads in MiXCR, keeping a single row per CDR3 protein. In the table there are some 1.5 million distinct CDR3 sequences, 35% to 45% of which are singletons. CDR1 and CDR2 from the germline V gene are MGHRA and YSYEKL. CDR3 length: 18 residues. After removal of 2 bases from V and 2 bases from J, the junction contained 14 bases not matched to a gene. The TCR sequence derives from a woman between 18 and 29 years old in good health. Material for sequencing was blood. This chain joins TRBV4-1 and TRBJ2-5; 7 positions agree with TRBD2. The CDR3 DNA follows: TGCGCCAGCAGCCAATACGCCCCATTGACGGGGGGACAAGAGACCCAGTACTTC. Encoded protein: CASSQYAPLTGGQETQYF.